The rows below give T cell receptor beta chains drawn from one sample of a study of T cell repertoires and Cas9 in healthy adults. TCRdb keeps only in-frame clones here, not all; method: immunoSEQ multiplex PCR. Altogether about 14,000 clones are present, approximately 92% being singletons, with the ten largest covering approximately 1.6%. The sequencing sample was made of Tregs (CD4+, CD25+, CD127-, CD137-, CD154-) from PBMCs; culture status not recorded. The receptors derive from a human donor in good health. Each CDR3 is given with its conserved first and last residue. D genes are given only for firm matches. A clone size is listed for some rows: how often the clone was seen (once, few, many), or a class if it is expanded.

d_call clone_size j_call v_call cdr3_aa cdr3_nt
. . TRBJ1-2 TRBV20-1 CSARGAGYTF TGCAGTGCTAGGGGGGCCGGCTACACCTTC
. . TRBJ1-5 TRBV19 CASSIGQGYGQPQHF TGTGCCAGTAGTATCGGGCAGGGGTACGGTCAGCCCCAGCATTTT
. . TRBJ1-3 TRBV5-6 CASSLNAINSGNTIYF TGTGCCAGCAGCTTGAACGCCATAAACTCTGGAAACACCATATATTTT
TRBD1 . TRBJ1-2 TRBV9 CASSTQGVPIYGYTF TGTGCCAGCAGTACCCAGGGGGTCCCAATTTATGGCTACACCTTC
TRBD1 . TRBJ1-6 TRBV4-3 CASSQDRSSFYNSPLHF TGCGCCAGCAGCCAGGACAGGTCCTCTTTTTATAATTCACCCCTCCACTTT
. . TRBJ2-2 TRBV9 CASRRSPGTGELFF TGTGCCAGCAGGAGGTCCCCCGGGACCGGGGAGCTGTTTTTT
TRBD2 few TRBJ2-3 TRBV4-3 CASSQDRRTSGRNTQYF TGCGCCAGCAGCCAAGATCGAAGGACTAGCGGGAGGAATACGCAGTATTTT
. . TRBJ1-2 TRBV5-4 CASSGGNGRGGYTF TGTGCCAGCAGCGGTGGCAACGGAAGGGGTGGCTACACCTTC
TRBD1 . TRBJ2-2 TRBV5-1 CASSLRGQGKFANTGELFF TGCGCCAGCAGCTTGAGAGGACAGGGGAAGTTCGCGAACACCGGGGAGCTGTTTTTT
. . TRBJ2-3 TRBV5-1 CASSSSRGYASTDTQYF TGCGCCAGCAGCTCCTCTAGGGGCTACGCTAGCACAGATACGCAGTATTTT
. . TRBJ2-6 TRBV27 CASSYGRSGANVLTF TGTGCCAGCAGCTACGGGCGCTCTGGGGCCAACGTCCTGACTTTC
. . TRBJ2-2 TRBV27 CASSLSRNTGELFF TGTGCCAGCAGTCTGTCGCGGAACACCGGGGAGCTGTTTTTT
. once TRBJ2-3 TRBV7-3 CASSLVGTISTDTQYF TGTGCCAGCAGCTTGGTAGGGACAATCAGCACAGATACGCAGTATTTT
. . TRBJ2-4 TRBV7-2 CASSLTGPGGSAKNIQYF TGTGCCAGCAGCTTGACAGGGCCCGGGGGATCGGCCAAAAACATTCAGTACTTC
. . TRBJ1-2 TRBV2 CASRMTGAGYTF TGTGCCAGCAGGATGACTGGGGCTGGCTACACCTTC
. . TRBJ2-1 TRBV10-3 CAISKKSGPYNEQFF TGTGCCATCAGTAAGAAGAGCGGGCCCTACAATGAGCAGTTCTTC
. . TRBJ2-3 TRBV27 CASSFGGITDTQYF TGTGCCAGCAGTTTCGGGGGAATCACAGATACGCAGTATTTT
TRBD2 . TRBJ2-1 TRBV5-4 CASSFRLADLYNEQFF TGTGCCAGCAGCTTCAGACTAGCGGACCTATACAATGAGCAGTTCTTC
. . TRBJ1-3 TRBV6-5 CASSYAGQLSNTIYF TGTGCCAGCAGTTACGCCGGACAGTTGTCGAACACCATATATTTT
. . TRBJ2-7 TRBV4-1 CASSQVPTDYEQYF TGCGCCAGCAGCCAAGTGCCAACCGACTACGAGCAGTACTTC
TRBD1 . TRBJ1-1 TRBV15 CATSRDLPGQGSTEAFF TGTGCCACCAGCAGAGATTTACCGGGACAGGGGAGCACTGAAGCTTTCTTT
. once TRBJ2-2 TRBV9 CASSVLGATITGELFF TGTGCCAGCAGCGTTCTCGGGGCGACCATCACCGGGGAGCTGTTTTTT
TRBD1 few TRBJ1-4 TRBV28 CASSSGQGPKLFF TGTGCCAGCAGTTCCGGACAGGGGCCCAAACTGTTTTTT
. . TRBJ2-7 TRBV5-5 CASSLVGGPLFYEQYF TGTGCCAGCAGCTTGGTGGGGGGGCCCTTGTTTTACGAGCAGTACTTC
TRBD1 . TRBJ1-5 TRBV7-6 CASSLTGGAENQPQHF TGTGCCAGCAGTCTTACAGGGGGCGCGGAAAATCAGCCCCAGCATTTT
TRBD1 . TRBJ2-3 TRBV5-4 CASSEGTGRTDTQYF TGTGCCAGCAGCGAGGGGACAGGGAGGACAGATACGCAGTATTTT
TRBD2 . TRBJ2-5 TRBV7-2 CASRTSGGQETQYF TGTGCCAGCAGGACTAGCGGGGGACAAGAGACCCAGTACTTC
TRBD2 . TRBJ2-6 TRBV29-1 CASGGSDNVLTF TGCGCCAGCGGGGGATCAGACAACGTCCTGACTTTC
TRBD2 . TRBJ2-1 TRBV28 CASSYFPGLANNEQFF TGTGCCAGCAGTTATTTCCCGGGACTAGCAAACAATGAGCAGTTCTTC
. once TRBJ1-6 TRBV19 CASSITGPRSPLHF TGTGCCAGTAGTATAACCGGGCCTCGTTCACCCCTCCACTTT
. . TRBJ1-6 TRBV21-1 CASSKEASRSPLHF TGTGCCAGCAGCAAAGAGGCCAGTAGGTCACCCCTCCACTTT
. once TRBJ2-5 TRBV2 CASTAGLQETQYF TGTGCCAGCACGGCGGGGCTGCAAGAGACCCAGTACTTC
TRBD1 . TRBJ1-2 TRBV15 CATSMGRGQGARGGYTF TGTGCCACCAGCATGGGGAGGGGACAGGGGGCGCGCGGTGGCTACACCTTC
. . TRBJ2-1 TRBV21-1 CASRDSYNEQFF TGTGCCAGTCGGGACTCCTACAATGAGCAGTTCTTC
. . TRBJ2-7 TRBV19 CASSIFGSSYEQYF TGTGCCAGTAGTATATTCGGGAGCTCCTACGAGCAGTACTTC
. . TRBJ1-2 TRBV4-3 CASSPTGGYGYTF TGCGCCAGCAGCCCCACGGGGGGGTATGGCTACACCTTC
. . TRBJ1-2 TRBV7-2 CASSSGPREGYGYTF TGTGCCAGCAGCTCAGGTCCGCGGGAGGGATATGGCTACACCTTC
. . TRBJ2-7 TRBV11-3 CASSLSIGEQYF TGTGCCAGCAGCCTAAGCATTGGCGAGCAGTACTTC
TRBD2 . TRBJ2-5 TRBV11-3 CASSLDRLATETQYF TGTGCCAGCAGCTTAGATCGACTAGCCACCGAGACCCAGTACTTC
. . TRBJ1-6 TRBV11-3 CASSFRGTNSPLHF TGTGCCAGCAGCTTTAGAGGGACTAATTCACCCCTCCACTTT
. . TRBJ2-5 TRBV5-4 CASSQKVQETQYF TGTGCCAGCAGCCAAAAGGTCCAAGAGACCCAGTACTTC
. . TRBJ1-2 TRBV18 CASSLISPGGDYTF TGTGCCAGCTCACTAATAAGCCCGGGAGGGGACTACACCTTC
TRBD1 . TRBJ1-2 TRBV18 CASSPVRTGRYTF TGTGCCAGCTCACCAGTCCGGACAGGGCGCTACACCTTC
TRBD1 . TRBJ2-4 TRBV6-5 CASSYSGTGVGNIQYF TGTGCCAGCAGTTACTCCGGGACAGGGGTAGGAAACATTCAGTACTTC
TRBD2 . TRBJ2-3 TRBV5-1 CASDLRASGTTTDTQYF TGCGCCAGCGACCTCCGAGCTAGCGGGACTACCACAGATACGCAGTATTTT
. once TRBJ1-4 TRBV6-1 CASSNTRDANEKLFF TGTGCCAGCAGCAACACCCGGGACGCCAATGAAAAACTGTTTTTT
. . TRBJ2-1 TRBV7-7 CASSLFGGREINNEQFF TGTGCCAGCAGCTTATTTGGTGGCAGGGAGATAAACAATGAGCAGTTCTTC
TRBD1 . TRBJ2-7 TRBV7-2 CASSGRDSFYEQYF TGTGCCAGCAGCGGCCGGGACAGCTTCTACGAGCAGTACTTC
TRBD2 . TRBJ2-1 TRBV27 CASSSLAGWGNEQFF TGTGCCAGCAGTTCCCTAGCGGGGTGGGGAAATGAGCAGTTCTTC
TRBD1 . TRBJ1-6 TRBV28 CATRPGDRVESPLHF TGTGCTACGCGACCTGGGGACAGGGTTGAATCACCCCTCCACTTT
. . TRBJ1-2 TRBV18 CASSRSETVYGYTF TGTGCCAGCTCCAGATCCGAGACGGTCTATGGCTACACCTTC
. . TRBJ2-6 TRBV10-3 CAISESGANVLTF TGTGCCATCAGTGAGTCTGGGGCCAACGTCCTGACTTTC
TRBD2 once TRBJ2-3 TRBV4-2 CASSQEKTSGRASGTQYF TGTGCCAGCAGCCAAGAGAAGACTAGCGGGAGGGCCAGTGGTACGCAGTATTTT
. . TRBJ1-1 TRBV7-2 CASSPTGNTEAFF TGTGCCAGCAGCCCGACAGGGAACACTGAAGCTTTCTTT
. . TRBJ2-4 TRBV19 CASIGADKNIQYF TGTGCCAGTATTGGGGCAGACAAAAACATTCAGTACTTC